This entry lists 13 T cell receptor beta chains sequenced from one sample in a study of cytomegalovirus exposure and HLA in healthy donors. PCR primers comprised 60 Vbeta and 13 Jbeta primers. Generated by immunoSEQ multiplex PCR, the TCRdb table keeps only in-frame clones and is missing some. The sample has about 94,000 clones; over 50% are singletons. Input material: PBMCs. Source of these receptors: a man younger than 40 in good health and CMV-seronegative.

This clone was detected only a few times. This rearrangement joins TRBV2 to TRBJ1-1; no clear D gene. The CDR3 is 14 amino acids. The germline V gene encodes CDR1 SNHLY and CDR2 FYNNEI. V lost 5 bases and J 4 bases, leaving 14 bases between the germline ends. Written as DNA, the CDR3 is TGTGCCAGCAGTTTCTCCTCGGGGTCCACTGAAGCTTTCTTT. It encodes CASSFSSGSTEAFF.

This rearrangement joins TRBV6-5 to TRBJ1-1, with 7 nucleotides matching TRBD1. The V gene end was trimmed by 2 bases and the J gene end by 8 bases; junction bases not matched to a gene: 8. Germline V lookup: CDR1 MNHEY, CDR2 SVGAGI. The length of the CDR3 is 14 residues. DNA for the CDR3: TGTGCCAGCAGTTACAACGGGGCGGGACAGGAAGCTTTCTTT. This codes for CASSYNGAGQEAFF.

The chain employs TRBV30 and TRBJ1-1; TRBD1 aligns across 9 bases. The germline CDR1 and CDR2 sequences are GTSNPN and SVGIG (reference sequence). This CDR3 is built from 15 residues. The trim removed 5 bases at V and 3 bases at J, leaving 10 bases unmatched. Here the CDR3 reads CAWGKGGQGHTEAFF. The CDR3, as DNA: TGTGCCTGGGGTAAGGGTGGACAGGGGCACACTGAAGCTTTCTTT.

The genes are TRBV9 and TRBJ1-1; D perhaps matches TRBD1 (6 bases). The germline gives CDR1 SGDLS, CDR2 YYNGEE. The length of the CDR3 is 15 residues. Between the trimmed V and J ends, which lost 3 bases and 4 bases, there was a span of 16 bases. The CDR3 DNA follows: TGTGCCAGCAGCGCTATCAGGGGTGCGGGCACTGAAGCTTTCTTT. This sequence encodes CASSAIRGAGTEAFF.

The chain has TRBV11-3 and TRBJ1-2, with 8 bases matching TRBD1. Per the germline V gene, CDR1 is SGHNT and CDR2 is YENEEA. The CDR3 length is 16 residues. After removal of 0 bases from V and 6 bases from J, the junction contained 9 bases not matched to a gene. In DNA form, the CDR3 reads TGTGCCAGCAGCTTAGATCTGGAGGCAGGGGGCAATGGCTACACCTTC. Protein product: CASSLDLEAGGNGYTF.

CDR3 nucleotide sequence: TGTGCCAGCAGCACCACAGGGGGCGATTCACCCCTCCACTTT. This codes for CASSTTGGDSPLHF. The chain is built from TRBV7-6 and TRBJ1-6; 9 positions match TRBD1. The J segment lost 8 bases and the V segment lost 5 bases, leaving 4 bases of the junction unmatched. Germline assignment: CDR1 SGHVS and CDR2 FNYEAQ. The CDR3 is 14 residues long.

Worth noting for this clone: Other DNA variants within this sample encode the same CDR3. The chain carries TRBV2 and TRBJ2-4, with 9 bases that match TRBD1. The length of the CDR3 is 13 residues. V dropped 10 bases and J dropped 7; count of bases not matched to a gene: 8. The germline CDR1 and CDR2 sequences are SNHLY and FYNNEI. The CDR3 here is CATTGTGRNIQYF. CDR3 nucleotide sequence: TGTGCCACCACCGGGACAGGGCGGAACATTCAGTACTTC.

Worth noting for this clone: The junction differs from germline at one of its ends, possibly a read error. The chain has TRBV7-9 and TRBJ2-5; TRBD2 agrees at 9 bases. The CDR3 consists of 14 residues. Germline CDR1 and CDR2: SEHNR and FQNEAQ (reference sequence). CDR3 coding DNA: TGTGCCAGCATCTTAGCGGGAGATGAAGAGACCCAGTACTTC. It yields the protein CASILAGDEETQYF.

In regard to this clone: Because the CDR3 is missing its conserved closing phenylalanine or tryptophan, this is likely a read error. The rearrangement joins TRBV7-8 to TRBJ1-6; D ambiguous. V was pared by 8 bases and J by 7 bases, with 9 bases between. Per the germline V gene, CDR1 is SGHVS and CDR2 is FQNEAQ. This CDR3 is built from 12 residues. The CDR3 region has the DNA TGTGCCAGCTCGATTCTGAATTCACCCCTCCACTCT. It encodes CASSILNSPLHS.

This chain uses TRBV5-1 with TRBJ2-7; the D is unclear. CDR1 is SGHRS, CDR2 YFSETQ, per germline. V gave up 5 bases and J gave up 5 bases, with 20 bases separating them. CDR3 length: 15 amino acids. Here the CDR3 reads CASSSWAVPPDEQYF. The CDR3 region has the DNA TGCGCCAGCAGTTCCTGGGCCGTTCCACCAGACGAGCAGTACTTC.

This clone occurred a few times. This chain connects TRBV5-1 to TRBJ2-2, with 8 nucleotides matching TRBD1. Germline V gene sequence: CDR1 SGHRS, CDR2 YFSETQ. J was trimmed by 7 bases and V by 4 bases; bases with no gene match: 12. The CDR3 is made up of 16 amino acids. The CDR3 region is CASSPNRQGRNGELFF. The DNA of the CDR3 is TGCGCCAGCAGCCCCAATCGACAGGGGAGGAACGGGGAGCTGTTTTTT.

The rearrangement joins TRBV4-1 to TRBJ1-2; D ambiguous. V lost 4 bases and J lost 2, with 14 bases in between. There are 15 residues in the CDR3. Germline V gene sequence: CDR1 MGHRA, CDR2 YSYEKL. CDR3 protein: CASSLPGRENYGYTF. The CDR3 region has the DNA TGCGCCAGCAGCCTCCCCGGGAGGGAAAACTATGGCTACACCTTC.

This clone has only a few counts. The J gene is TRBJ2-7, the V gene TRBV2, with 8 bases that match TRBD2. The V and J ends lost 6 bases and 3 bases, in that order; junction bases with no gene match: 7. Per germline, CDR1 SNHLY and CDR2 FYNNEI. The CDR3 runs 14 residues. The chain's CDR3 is CASRFLLAVYEQYF. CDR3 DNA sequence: TGTGCCAGCAGGTTCTTACTAGCGGTCTACGAGCAGTACTTC.